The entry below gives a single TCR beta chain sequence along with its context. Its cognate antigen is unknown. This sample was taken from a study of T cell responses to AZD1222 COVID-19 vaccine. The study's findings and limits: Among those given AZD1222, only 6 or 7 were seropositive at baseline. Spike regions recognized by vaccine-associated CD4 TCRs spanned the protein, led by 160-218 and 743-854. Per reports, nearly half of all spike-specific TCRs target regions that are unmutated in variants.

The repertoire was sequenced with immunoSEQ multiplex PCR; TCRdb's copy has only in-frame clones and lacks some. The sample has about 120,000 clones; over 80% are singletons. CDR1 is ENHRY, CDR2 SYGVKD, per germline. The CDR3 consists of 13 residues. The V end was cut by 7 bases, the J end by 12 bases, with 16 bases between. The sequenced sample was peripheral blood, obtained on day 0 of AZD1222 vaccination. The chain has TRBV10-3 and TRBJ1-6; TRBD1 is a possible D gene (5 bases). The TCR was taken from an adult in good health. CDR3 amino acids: CAINNQGAEPLHF. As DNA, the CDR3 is TGTGCCATCAATAATCAGGGCGCCGAACCCCTCCACTTT.